A selection of T cell receptor beta chains follows, all from one sample in a study of CD8 T cells in cerebrospinal fluid in Alzheimer's disease. Using the 10x single-cell sequencing reads, TCRdb records one entry per CDR3 protein without DNA. The sample includes 1,300 to 1,500 distinct CDR3 sequences. Material: cerebrospinal fluid. These receptors all come from a human donor with Alzheimer's disease. Each CDR3 is given with its conserved first and last residue. Each record gives: CDR3 protein, J gene, clone size, V gene. Each size is once, few, many, or a class for an expanded clone.

CDR3aa: CSVERPPNEQFF
j_gene: TRBJ2-1
abundance: medium-sized
v_gene: TRBV29-1

CDR3aa: CASSWQNSYEQYF
j_gene: TRBJ2-7
abundance: medium-sized
v_gene: TRBV27

CDR3aa: CASSHLRQGGLGVLTF
j_gene: TRBJ2-6
abundance: medium-sized
v_gene: TRBV5-5

CDR3aa: CASSLDQHGYTF
j_gene: TRBJ1-2
abundance: large
v_gene: TRBV5-1

CDR3aa: CASSRGASGPVEQYF
j_gene: TRBJ2-7
abundance: medium-sized
v_gene: TRBV5-4

CDR3aa: CASSPASGGLSYNEQFF
j_gene: TRBJ2-1
abundance: medium-sized
v_gene: TRBV18

CDR3aa: CASSSKGYSNQPQHF
j_gene: TRBJ1-5
abundance: large
v_gene: TRBV7-8

CDR3aa: CASSPFGTGGDQPQHF
j_gene: TRBJ1-5
abundance: medium-sized
v_gene: TRBV18

CDR3aa: CASSPRTNGYEQYF
j_gene: TRBJ2-7
abundance: medium-sized
v_gene: TRBV7-7

CDR3aa: CASSTTGGHQPQHF
j_gene: TRBJ1-5
abundance: medium-sized
v_gene: TRBV19

CDR3aa: CASSLSVTADTEAFF
j_gene: TRBJ1-1
abundance: medium-sized
v_gene: TRBV27